The T cell receptor (beta chain) described here comes from a study of identical twins. A single record per CDR3 protein comes from TCRdb applying MiXCR to the 5' RACE reads. The data show 640,000 or so distinct CDR3 sequences, 6.1% seen once. Looked up from germline, CDR1 is LNHNV and CDR2 is YYDKDF (reference sequence). V was pared by 7 bases and J by 3 bases, with 8 bases of the junction left unmatched. This CDR3 spans 14 amino acids. In its sample, this clonotype was seen many times. The sequence was collected from a man between 18 and 29 years old in good health. What was sequenced was naive T cells sorted from blood. This chain links TRBV15 with TRBJ2-7, with 8 bases identical to TRBD1. The CDR3 loop is CATMTDRGGYEQYF. CDR3 coding DNA: TGTGCCACCATGACAGACAGGGGAGGCTACGAGCAGTACTTC.